The next 27 T cell receptor beta chains were all read from a single sample in a study of T-cell reconstitution after alpha-beta-depleted transplantation in children. Construction of the TCRbeta library involved unique molecular identifiers. TCRdb re-called the PCR reads with MiXCR, one entry per CDR3 protein. The sample lists approximately 510,000 distinct CDR3 sequences, around 19% seen once, with 2.5% to 3.5% in the top ten. The sequencing used PBMCs from the stem cell graft donor, collected from the stem cell graft. Receptors were obtained from a human donor who donated a stem cell graft to a child with acute lymphoblastic leukemia.

The table lists this clonotype with a few counts. The chain employs TRBV9 and TRBJ2-1; D remains ambiguous. Germline-derived CDR1 and CDR2 are SGDLS and YYNGEE. V lost 3 bases and J lost 9, with 22 bases in between. The CDR3 loop spans 16 amino acids. CDR3 nucleotide sequence: TGTGCCAGCAGCGCCGCCGGGCCCGGCCCGTCGATTGAGCAGTTCTTC. It translates to CASSAAGPGPSIEQFF.

The chain has TRBV5-4 and TRBJ2-5; a possible D gene is TRBD1 (6 bases). CDR1 and CDR2 from the germline V gene are SGHNT and YYREEE (reference sequence). The CDR3 spans 18 residues. The ends were cut back, 2 bases at V and 7 bases at J, with 27 bases in the middle. CDR3 nucleotides: TGTGCCAGCAGCTTCATAGCCCTCCTGTCCCCCCGGACAGCGACCCAGTACTTC. It encodes CASSFIALLSPRTATQYF.

This clonotype was counted only a few times. The rearrangement joins TRBV6-2 or TRBV6-3 to TRBJ2-3; D may be TRBD1 (5 bases). V was cut by 1 base and J by 0 bases, with 8 bases left in between. CDR3 length: 15 amino acids. The germline CDR1 and CDR2 sequences are MNHEY and SVGEGT. The CDR3: CASSYLGPSTDTQYF. As DNA, the CDR3 is TGTGCCAGCAGTTACTTGGGGCCAAGCACAGATACGCAGTATTTT.

The chain has TRBV9 and TRBJ2-1; 7 bases agree with TRBD2. Trimming at V came to 0 bases and at J to 6 bases, leaving 3 bases not matched to a gene. The CDR3 is 14 amino acids. CDR1 is SGDLS, CDR2 YYNGEE, per germline. CDR3 DNA: TGTGCCAGCAGCGTAGCGGCGGGAGTCAATGAGCAGTTCTTC. Residues: CASSVAAGVNEQFF.

This chain connects TRBV7-3 to TRBJ2-1, with D unresolved. Per the germline V gene, CDR1 is SGHTA and CDR2 is FQGTGA. The CDR3 runs 14 residues. The V and J ends lost 3 bases and 5 bases respectively, with 11 bases between them. The CDR3 DNA follows: TGTGCCAGCAGCTTCCTAGGAAGGGACAATGAGCAGTTCTTC. It translates to CASSFLGRDNEQFF.

This chain connects TRBV12-3 or TRBV12-4 to TRBJ2-1, with 7 positions matching TRBD2. Trimming removed 4 bases from V and 0 bases from J; junction bases left unmatched: 12. CDR3 length equals 18 residues. CDR3 coding DNA: TGTGCCAGCAGTTCGCGGATCTGGCGGGGGAGCTCCTACAATGAGCAGTTCTTC. Amino acid sequence: CASSSRIWRGSSYNEQFF.

There are a few counts of this clonotype. The chain carries TRBV29-1 and TRBJ2-7; 8 bases line up with TRBD1. J gave up 1 base and V 4 bases, and 9 bases lay outside the gene matches. There are 15 residues in the CDR3. Germline assignment: CDR1 SQVTM and CDR2 ANQGSEA. The CDR3 is CSVGGRTGTSYEQYF. In DNA form, the CDR3 reads TGCAGCGTTGGAGGAAGGACAGGGACTTCCTACGAGCAGTACTTC.

This clonotype was picked up a small number of times. The rearrangement uses TRBV24-1 and TRBJ1-1, with D unclear. This CDR3 has 13 amino acids. Germline assignment: CDR1 KGHDR and CDR2 SFDVKD. V dropped 5 bases and J dropped 1 base, with 7 bases sitting between them. CDR3 region: CATSGSPNTEAFF. The CDR3 coding sequence is TGTGCCACCAGTGGTTCGCCGAACACTGAAGCTTTCTTT.

This clonotype was seen more than once but under ten times. The CDR3 nucleotides read TGCACCAGTACGCTTGGAGACCGAGGGGAGCAGTACTTC. The encoded protein is CTSTLGDRGEQYF. V is TRBV1 and J is TRBJ2-7; TRBD2 reflects the table's D call only, with no check against the DNA. TRBV1 is listed as a pseudogene. There are 13 residues in the CDR3.

The V call is TRBV6-5, the J call TRBJ2-7; the D gene is possibly TRBD1 (6 bases). This CDR3 contains 14 residues. V lost 0 bases, J lost 4 bases, and 10 bases lay in between. Germline-derived CDR1 and CDR2 are MNHEY and SVGAGI. CDR3 amino acids: CASSYSSDSYEQYF. In DNA form, the CDR3 reads TGTGCCAGCAGTTACTCCTCGGACAGTTACGAGCAGTACTTC.

This clonotype was seen a handful of times. The chain combines TRBV10-3 with TRBJ1-4; no firm D call. Trimming removed 3 bases at V and 8 bases at J, with 13 bases between. From germline, CDR1 is ENHRY and CDR2 SYGVKD. The CDR3 length is 14 residues. The CDR3 DNA reads as TGTGCCATCAGTGACTTCGACGGCGGCGAAAAACTGTTTTTT. Protein sequence: CAISDFDGGEKLFF.

This clonotype was observed many times. V gene TRBV4-1 combines with J gene TRBJ1-1, with TRBD1 matching 7 bases. Germline lookup yields CDR1 MGHRA and CDR2 YSYEKL. Trimming at V came to 4 bases and at J to 1 base, leaving 6 bases not matched to a gene. This CDR3 has 15 residues. Here the CDR3 reads CASSRWTGPNTEAFF. The CDR3 region has the DNA TGCGCCAGCAGCCGATGGACAGGACCGAACACTGAAGCTTTCTTT.

V usage is TRBV18 and J usage is TRBJ2-7, with TRBD2 as a possible D gene (6 bases). V dropped 2 bases and J dropped 4 bases, with 12 bases sitting between them. The CDR3 has 14 amino acids. Germline lookup yields CDR1 KGHSH and CDR2 LQKENI. The CDR3 nucleotides read TGTGCCAGCTCACCAGGCCTAGGGAGGTACGAGCAGTACTTC. This encodes CASSPGLGRYEQYF.

V is TRBV27 and J is TRBJ2-3; TRBD2 matches 7 bases. The CDR3 covers 17 residues. Germline V gene lookup returns CDR1 MNHEY and CDR2 SMNVEV (reference sequence). V was pared by 5 bases and J by 2 bases, with 13 bases of the junction left unmatched. The DNA for the CDR3 is TGTGCCAGCAGTCATCGTCGACTAGCCCAAGCCACAGATACGCAGTATTTT. Protein sequence: CASSHRRLAQATDTQYF.

This clonotype turned up a few times. This rearrangement joins TRBV10-3 to TRBJ2-7; 9 nucleotides agree with TRBD1. CDR3 length: 19 amino acids. The germline CDR1 and CDR2 sequences are ENHRY and SYGVKD. Germline trimming cut 2 bases from V and 0 bases from J; bases unmatched to any gene: 14. DNA for the CDR3: TGTGCCATCAGTGAGCCTGGGACAGGGATCGGGTCTGGCTCCTACGAGCAGTACTTC. Protein product: CAISEPGTGIGSGSYEQYF.

J is TRBJ2-1 and V is TRBV6-6; 9 bases fit TRBD2. The CDR3 is made up of 13 amino acids. Trimming cost V 0 bases and J 9 bases; bases outside gene matches: 0. Germline V lookup: CDR1 MNHNY, CDR2 SVGAGI (reference sequence). The CDR3 DNA is TGTGCCAGCAGTTACTCGACTAGCGGTGAGCAGTTCTTC. Its translation is CASSYSTSGEQFF.

This rearrangement joins TRBV12-3 or TRBV12-4 to TRBJ2-7; 11 bases align to TRBD1. The CDR3 contains 16 residues. V lost 6 bases to trimming and J lost 1 base; unmatched junction nucleotides: 8. The CDR3 region has the DNA TGTGCCAGCAGCCCCGCAGGGACAGGGGGTTCCTACGAGCAGTACTTC. Translated: CASSPAGTGGSYEQYF.

This clonotype has only a few counts. The germline gene is not matched at one end of the junction; a read error may be the cause. The CDR3 sequence is CASGQGARGYGYTF. In DNA, the CDR3 is TGTGCCAGCGGCCAGGGGGCGCGCGGGTATGGATACACCTTC. The rearrangement joins TRBV27 to TRBJ1-2; the match to TRBD1 covers 8 bases. Germline lookup yields CDR1 MNHEY and CDR2 SMNVEV (reference sequence). The CDR3 is made up of 14 amino acids.

This clonotype showed up just a few times. The chain couples TRBV9 to TRBJ2-1; 15 bases match TRBD2. J gave up 9 bases and V 3 bases, and 7 bases lay outside the gene matches. The V gene's germline CDR1 is SGDLS and CDR2 YYNGEE. The length of the CDR3 is 16 residues. The chain's CDR3 is CASSGNGLAGGFEQFF. DNA for the CDR3: TGTGCCAGCAGCGGAAACGGACTAGCGGGAGGGTTTGAGCAGTTCTTC.

The chain is built from TRBV4-2 and TRBJ2-5; 11 positions match TRBD2. CDR1 is LGHNA and CDR2 is YNFKEQ in the germline V gene. The CDR3 length is 17 residues. V trimming: 0 bases; J trimming: 0 bases; junction bases outside the gene matches: 3. CDR3 loop: CASSQDELAGDQETQYF. CDR3 DNA sequence: TGTGCCAGCAGCCAAGATGAACTAGCGGGAGACCAAGAGACCCAGTACTTC.

This clonotype showed up just a few times. The chain is built from TRBV11-2 and TRBJ1-2, with 8 nucleotides matching TRBD1. The germline gives CDR1 SGHAT, CDR2 FQNNGV. V lost 7 bases and J lost 4; bases outside the gene matches: 26. This CDR3 has 20 amino acids. The CDR3 spells CASTFDPTFTQYRGSYGYTF. Written as DNA, the CDR3 is TGTGCCAGCACCTTCGATCCTACTTTTACACAATACAGGGGGAGCTATGGCTACACCTTC.

CDR3 sequence (DNA): TGTGCCAGCAGTTTCCAGGGTCCCCACGAGCAGTACTTC. Translating it yields CASSFQGPHEQYF. The V gene is TRBV27, the J gene TRBJ2-7; D possibly corresponds to TRBD1 (5 bases). Germline CDR1 and CDR2: MNHEY and SMNVEV (reference sequence). V was clipped by 3 bases and J by 5 bases, with 11 bases between them. The CDR3 loop spans 13 amino acids.

The chain has TRBV7-9 and TRBJ2-7; D ambiguous. Germline V gene data show CDR1 as SEHNR and CDR2 as FQNEAQ (reference sequence). The CDR3 contains 15 residues. Trimming stripped 5 bases from V and 3 bases from J, with 17 bases between. The CDR3 DNA sequence: TGTGCCAGCAGCCCGCTGGCGTCTCCTTACTACGAGCAGTACTTC. This gives the protein CASSPLASPYYEQYF.

The chain recombines TRBV4-3 with TRBJ2-7; TRBD2 aligns across 10 bases. The V segment lost 1 base and the J segment 3 bases; nucleotides outside the gene matches: 27. The CDR3 covers 23 residues. Per germline, CDR1 LGHNA and CDR2 YSLEER. This CDR3 reads CASSQVFTGRLWLAGEVSYEQYF. The CDR3 bases are TGCGCCAGCAGCCAAGTATTTACAGGGAGATTATGGCTAGCGGGAGAAGTGAGCTACGAGCAGTACTTC.

The chain uses TRBV10-3 and TRBJ2-3, with D perhaps assigned TRBD1 or TRBD2 (5 bases each). V was shortened by 5 bases and J by 12 bases, with 18 bases between the two germline ends. CDR1 is ENHRY, CDR2 SYGVKD, per germline. The CDR3 consists of 13 residues. The CDR3 DNA is TGTGCCATCAGTCTTTCAGCGCCCGGGACCCAGTATTTT. It translates to CAISLSAPGTQYF.

The chain uses TRBV5-4 and TRBJ2-3; no clear D gene. CDR1 SGHNT and CDR2 YYREEE come from the germline V gene (reference sequence). The CDR3 spans 15 residues. Trimming cost V 1 base and J 2 bases, with 11 bases left between them. The CDR3 nucleotides read TGTGCCAGCAGCTTGAAAGGAGCAATCACAGATACGCAGTATTTT. It translates to CASSLKGAITDTQYF.

The chain carries TRBV6-1 and TRBJ1-2, with D perhaps TRBD1 (5 bases). Trimming removed 1 base at V and 5 bases at J, with 8 bases between. CDR1 and CDR2 from the germline V gene are MNHNS and SASEGT. This CDR3 has 13 amino acids. CDR3 nucleotide sequence: TGTGCCAGCAGTGAAGACCGGGGGTATGGCTACACCTTC. Its translation is CASSEDRGYGYTF.